The entry that follows covers one T cell receptor (beta chain) sequence. Its antigen is not identified. A roughly 120-subject validation cohort, separate from the approximately 720-subject first cohort, supplied the donors. The table came from immunoSEQ multiplex PCR; TCRdb's copy has only in-frame clones and leaves some out. The sample yields 55,000 to 70,000 clones, roughly nine tenths seen once. The germline V gene encodes CDR1 MNHEY and CDR2 SMNVEV (reference sequence). The CDR3 is 14 amino acids. V shed 2 bases and J shed 5 bases, with 13 bases lying between them. The sample is drawn from a study of cytomegalovirus exposure and HLA in healthy donors. The study's findings and limits: The classifier, whose performance was assessed in both the original and validation cohorts, reportedly diagnosed cytomegalovirus status with high specificity and sensitivity. Overall, approximately 150 TCR beta chains were annotated as cytomegalovirus-associated.

This receptor was obtained from a woman younger than 45 in good health and CMV-seronegative. The material sequenced was PBMCs. The chain has TRBV27 and TRBJ2-7, with a tentative D call TRBD2 (6 bases). The CDR3 sequence is CASSLIGLIDEQYF. The CDR3 nucleotides are TGTGCCAGCAGTTTAATCGGACTAATCGACGAGCAGTACTTC.